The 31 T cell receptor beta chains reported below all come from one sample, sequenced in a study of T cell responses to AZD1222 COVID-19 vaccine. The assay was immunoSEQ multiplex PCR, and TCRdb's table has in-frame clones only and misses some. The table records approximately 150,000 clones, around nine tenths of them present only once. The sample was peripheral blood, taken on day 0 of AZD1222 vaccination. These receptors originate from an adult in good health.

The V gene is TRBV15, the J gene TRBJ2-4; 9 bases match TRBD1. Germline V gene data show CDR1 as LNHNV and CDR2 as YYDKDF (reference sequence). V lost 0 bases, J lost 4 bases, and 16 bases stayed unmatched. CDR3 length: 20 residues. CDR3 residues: CATSRDTPIRGTGRKNIQYF. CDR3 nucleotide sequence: TGTGCCACCAGCAGAGATACCCCAATACGTGGGACAGGGAGAAAAAACATTCAGTACTTC.

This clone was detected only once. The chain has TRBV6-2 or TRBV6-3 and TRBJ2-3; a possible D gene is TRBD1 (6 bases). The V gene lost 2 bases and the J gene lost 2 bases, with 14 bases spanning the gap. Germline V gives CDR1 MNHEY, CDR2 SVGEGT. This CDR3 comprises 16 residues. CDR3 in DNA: TGTGCCAGCAGTTACGGGGCAGGGGCTAACACAGATACGCAGTATTTT. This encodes CASSYGAGANTDTQYF.

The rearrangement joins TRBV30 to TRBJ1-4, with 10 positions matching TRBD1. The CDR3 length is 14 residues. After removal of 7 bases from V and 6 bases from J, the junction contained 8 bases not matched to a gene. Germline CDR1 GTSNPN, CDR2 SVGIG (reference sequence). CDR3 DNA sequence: TGTGCCTCTTCCTCCGGACAGGGGGATGAAAAACTGTTTTTT. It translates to CASSSGQGDEKLFF.

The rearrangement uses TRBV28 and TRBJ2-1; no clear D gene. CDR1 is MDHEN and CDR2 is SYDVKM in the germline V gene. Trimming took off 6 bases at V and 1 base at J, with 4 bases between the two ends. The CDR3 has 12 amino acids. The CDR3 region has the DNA TGTGCCAGCAGCCGTTCCTACAATGAGCAGTTCTTC. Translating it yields CASSRSYNEQFF.

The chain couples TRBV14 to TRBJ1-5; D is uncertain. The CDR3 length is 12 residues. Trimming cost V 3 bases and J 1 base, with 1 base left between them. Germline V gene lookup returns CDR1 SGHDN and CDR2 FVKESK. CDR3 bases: TGTGCCAGCAGCCACAGCAATCAGCCCCAGCATTTT. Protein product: CASSHSNQPQHF.

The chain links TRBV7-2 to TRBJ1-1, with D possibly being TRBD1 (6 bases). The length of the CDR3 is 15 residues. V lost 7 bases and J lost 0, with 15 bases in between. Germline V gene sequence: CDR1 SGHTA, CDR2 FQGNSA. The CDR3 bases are TGTGCCAGCACACGAGACAGGCCGATGAACACTGAAGCTTTCTTT. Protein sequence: CASTRDRPMNTEAFF.

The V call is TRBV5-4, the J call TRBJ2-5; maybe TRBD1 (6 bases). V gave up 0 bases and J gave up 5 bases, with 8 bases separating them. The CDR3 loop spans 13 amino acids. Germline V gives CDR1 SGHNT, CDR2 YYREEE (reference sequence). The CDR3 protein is CASSLDREETQYF. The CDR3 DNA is TGTGCCAGCAGCTTGGACAGGGAGGAGACCCAGTACTTC.

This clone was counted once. The CDR3 nucleotides are TGTGCCAGCAGTTTACACACGGGCATGAACACTGAAGCTTTCTTT. This sequence encodes CASSLHTGMNTEAFF. This chain connects TRBV28 to TRBJ1-1, with D uncertain. In germline, CDR1 is MDHEN, CDR2 SYDVKM. CDR3 length equals 15 residues. Trimming cost V 2 bases and J 0 bases, with 10 bases left between them. The whole variable domain, filled in from reference TRBV28 and TRBJ1-1, reads DVKVTQSSRYLVKRTGEKVFLECVQDMDHENMFWYRQDPGLGLRLIYFSYDVKMKEKGDIPEGYSVSREKKERFSLILESASTNQTSMYLCASSLHTGMNTEAFFGQGTRLTVV.

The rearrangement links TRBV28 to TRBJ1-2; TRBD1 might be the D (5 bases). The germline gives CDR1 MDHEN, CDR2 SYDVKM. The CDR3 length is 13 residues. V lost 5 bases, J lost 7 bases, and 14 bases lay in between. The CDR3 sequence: CASSPLGGTGYTF. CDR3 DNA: TGTGCCAGCAGTCCCCTGGGAGGGACTGGCTACACCTTC.

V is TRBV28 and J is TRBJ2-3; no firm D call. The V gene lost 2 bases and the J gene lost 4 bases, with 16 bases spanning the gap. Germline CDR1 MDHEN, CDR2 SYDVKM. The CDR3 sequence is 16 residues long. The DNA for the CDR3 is TGTGCCAGCAGTTTACTGCGCGGCAGCGCATCAGATACGCAGTATTTT. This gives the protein CASSLLRGSASDTQYF.

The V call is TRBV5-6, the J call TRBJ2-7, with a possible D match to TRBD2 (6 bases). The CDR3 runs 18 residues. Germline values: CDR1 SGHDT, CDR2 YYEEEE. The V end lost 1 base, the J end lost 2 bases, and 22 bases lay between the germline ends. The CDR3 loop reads CASSLRQGVRDLTYEQYF. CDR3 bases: TGTGCCAGCAGCTTGAGGCAGGGTGTGCGGGATTTAACCTACGAGCAGTACTTC.

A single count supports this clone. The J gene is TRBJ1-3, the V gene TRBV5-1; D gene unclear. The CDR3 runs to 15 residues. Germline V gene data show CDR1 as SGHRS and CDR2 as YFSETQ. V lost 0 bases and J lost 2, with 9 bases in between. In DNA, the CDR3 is TGCGCCAGCAGCTTGGAATTTAGGACTGGAAACACCATATATTTT. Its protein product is CASSLEFRTGNTIYF.

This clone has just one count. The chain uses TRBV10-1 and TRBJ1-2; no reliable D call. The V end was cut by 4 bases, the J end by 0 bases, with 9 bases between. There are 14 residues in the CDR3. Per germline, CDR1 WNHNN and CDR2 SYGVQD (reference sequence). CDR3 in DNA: TGCGCCAGCAGTGCAATACCTCCTAACTATGGCTACACCTTC. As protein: CASSAIPPNYGYTF.

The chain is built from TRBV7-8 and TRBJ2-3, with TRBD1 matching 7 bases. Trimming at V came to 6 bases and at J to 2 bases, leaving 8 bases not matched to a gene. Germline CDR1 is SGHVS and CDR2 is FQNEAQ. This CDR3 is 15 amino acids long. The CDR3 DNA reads TGTGCCAGCAGTCAGACAGGGAAGTCCACAGATACGCAGTATTTT. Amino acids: CASSQTGKSTDTQYF. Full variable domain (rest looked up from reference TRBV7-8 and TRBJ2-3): GAGVSQSPRYKVAKRGQDVALRCDPISGHVSLFWYQQALGQGPEFLTYFQNEAQLDKSGLPSDRFFAERPEGSVSTLKIQRTQQEDSAVYLCASSQTGKSTDTQYFGPGTRLTVL.

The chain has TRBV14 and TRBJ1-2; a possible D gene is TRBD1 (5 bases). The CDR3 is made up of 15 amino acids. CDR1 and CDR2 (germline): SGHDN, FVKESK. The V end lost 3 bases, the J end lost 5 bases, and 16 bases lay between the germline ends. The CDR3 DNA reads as TGTGCCAGCAGCCACGACGACCGGGGCTGGTATGGCTACACCTTC. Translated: CASSHDDRGWYGYTF.

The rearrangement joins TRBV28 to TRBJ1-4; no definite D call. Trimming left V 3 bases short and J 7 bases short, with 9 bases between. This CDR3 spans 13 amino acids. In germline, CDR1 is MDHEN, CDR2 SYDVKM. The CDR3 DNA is TGTGCCAGCAGTTTTTTGAACGTTGAAAAACTGTTTTTT. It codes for CASSFLNVEKLFF.

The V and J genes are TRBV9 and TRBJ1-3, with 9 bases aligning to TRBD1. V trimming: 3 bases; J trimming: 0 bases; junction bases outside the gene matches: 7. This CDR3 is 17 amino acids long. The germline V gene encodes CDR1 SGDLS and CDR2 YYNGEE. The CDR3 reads CASSGSQGAYSGNTIYF. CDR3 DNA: TGTGCCAGCAGCGGGTCACAGGGGGCCTACTCTGGAAACACCATATATTTT. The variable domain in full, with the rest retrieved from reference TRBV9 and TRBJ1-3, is DSGVTQTPKHLITATGQRVTLRCSPRSGDLSVYWYQQSLDQGLQFLIQYYNGEERAKGNILERFSAQQFPDLHSELNLSSLELGDSALYFCASSGSQGAYSGNTIYFGEGSWLTVV.

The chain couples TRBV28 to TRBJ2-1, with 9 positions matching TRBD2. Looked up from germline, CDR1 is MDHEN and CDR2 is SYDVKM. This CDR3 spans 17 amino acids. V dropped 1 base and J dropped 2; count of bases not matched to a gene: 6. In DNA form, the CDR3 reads TGTGCCAGCAGTTTATCCCTAAGCGGGAGGACCTACAATGAGCAGTTCTTC. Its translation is CASSLSLSGRTYNEQFF.

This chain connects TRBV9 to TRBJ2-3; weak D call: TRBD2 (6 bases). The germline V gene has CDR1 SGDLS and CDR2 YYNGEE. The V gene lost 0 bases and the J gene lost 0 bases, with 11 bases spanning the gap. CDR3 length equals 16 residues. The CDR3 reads CASSVGGVSSTDTQYF. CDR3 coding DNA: TGTGCCAGCAGCGTAGGGGGGGTATCTAGCACAGATACGCAGTATTTT.

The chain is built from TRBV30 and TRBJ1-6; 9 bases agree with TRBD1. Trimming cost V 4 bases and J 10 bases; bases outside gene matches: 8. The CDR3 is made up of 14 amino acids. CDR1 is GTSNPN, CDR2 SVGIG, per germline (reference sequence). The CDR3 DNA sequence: TGTGCCTGGACAAGGGACAGGGCGGTCTCACCCCTCCACTTT. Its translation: CAWTRDRAVSPLHF.

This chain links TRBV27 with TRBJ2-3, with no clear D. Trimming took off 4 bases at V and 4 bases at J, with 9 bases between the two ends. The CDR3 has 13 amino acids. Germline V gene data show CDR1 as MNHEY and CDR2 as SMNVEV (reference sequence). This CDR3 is CASSYVAADTQYF. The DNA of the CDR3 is TGTGCCAGCAGTTATGTCGCGGCAGATACGCAGTATTTT.

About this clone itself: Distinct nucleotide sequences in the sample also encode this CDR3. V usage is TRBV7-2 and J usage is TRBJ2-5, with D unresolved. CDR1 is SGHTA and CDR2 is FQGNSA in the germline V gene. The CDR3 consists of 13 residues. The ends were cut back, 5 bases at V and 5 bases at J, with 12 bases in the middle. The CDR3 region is CASSPGLGETQYF. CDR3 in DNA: TGTGCCAGCAGCCCGGGCCTCGGGGAGACCCAGTACTTC.

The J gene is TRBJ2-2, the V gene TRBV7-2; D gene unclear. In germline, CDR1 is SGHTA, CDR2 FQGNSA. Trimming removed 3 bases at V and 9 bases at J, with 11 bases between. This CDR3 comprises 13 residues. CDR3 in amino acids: CASSLLVRRELFF. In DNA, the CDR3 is TGTGCCAGCAGCTTGTTGGTTCGGAGGGAGCTGTTTTTT.

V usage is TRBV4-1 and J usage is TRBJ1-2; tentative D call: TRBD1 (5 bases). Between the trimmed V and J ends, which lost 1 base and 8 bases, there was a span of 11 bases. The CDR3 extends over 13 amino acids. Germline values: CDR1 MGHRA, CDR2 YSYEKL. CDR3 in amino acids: CASSQGDFRGYTF. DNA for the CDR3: TGCGCCAGCAGCCAAGGGGACTTCCGGGGCTACACCTTC.

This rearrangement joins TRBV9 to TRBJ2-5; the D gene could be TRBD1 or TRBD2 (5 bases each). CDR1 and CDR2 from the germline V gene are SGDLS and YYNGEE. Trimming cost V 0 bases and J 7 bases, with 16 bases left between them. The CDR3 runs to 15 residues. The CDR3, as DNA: TGTGCCAGCAGCGTAGGTTCCAGGGAACTAGGGACCCAGTACTTC. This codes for CASSVGSRELGTQYF. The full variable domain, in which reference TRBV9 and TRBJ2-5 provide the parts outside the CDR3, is DSGVTQTPKHLITATGQRVTLRCSPRSGDLSVYWYQQSLDQGLQFLIQYYNGEERAKGNILERFSAQQFPDLHSELNLSSLELGDSALYFCASSVGSRELGTQYFGPGTRLLVL.

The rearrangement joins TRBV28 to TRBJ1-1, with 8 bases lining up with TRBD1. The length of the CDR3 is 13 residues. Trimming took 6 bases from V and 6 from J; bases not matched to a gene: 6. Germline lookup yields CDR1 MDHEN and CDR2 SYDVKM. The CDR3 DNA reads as TGTGCCAGCAGGTCCAGGGGGCGGTCTGAAGCTTTCTTT. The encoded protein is CASRSRGRSEAFF.

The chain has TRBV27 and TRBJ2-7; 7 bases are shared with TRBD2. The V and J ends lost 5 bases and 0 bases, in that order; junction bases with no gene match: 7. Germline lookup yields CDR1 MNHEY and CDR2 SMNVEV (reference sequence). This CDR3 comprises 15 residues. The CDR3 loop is CASSPSGLVSYEQYF. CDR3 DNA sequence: TGTGCCAGCAGTCCCTCCGGACTAGTCTCCTACGAGCAGTACTTC.

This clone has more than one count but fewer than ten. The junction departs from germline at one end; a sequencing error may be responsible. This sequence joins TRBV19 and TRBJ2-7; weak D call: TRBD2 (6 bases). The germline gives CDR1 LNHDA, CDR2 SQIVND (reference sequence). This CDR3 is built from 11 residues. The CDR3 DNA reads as TGTGCCAGCAGCGCTGGGAGGTTCGTTTCCTTC. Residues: CASSAGRFVSF.

The CDR3 region has the DNA TGTGCCAGCAGTACCCGGACAAGCTATGGCTACACCTTC. Translation: CASSTRTSYGYTF. V usage is TRBV6-5 and J usage is TRBJ1-2; possible D gene TRBD1, 5 bases. Germline V lookup: CDR1 MNHEY, CDR2 SVGAGI. The CDR3 is 13 amino acids. The ends were cut back, 5 bases at V and 4 bases at J, with 11 bases in the middle.

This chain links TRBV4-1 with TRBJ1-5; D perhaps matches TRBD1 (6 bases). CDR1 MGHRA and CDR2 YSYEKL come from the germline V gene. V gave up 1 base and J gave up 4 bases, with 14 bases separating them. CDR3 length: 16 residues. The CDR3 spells CASSQVARGENQPQHF. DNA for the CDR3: TGCGCCAGCAGCCAAGTAGCCAGGGGTGAGAATCAGCCCCAGCATTTT.

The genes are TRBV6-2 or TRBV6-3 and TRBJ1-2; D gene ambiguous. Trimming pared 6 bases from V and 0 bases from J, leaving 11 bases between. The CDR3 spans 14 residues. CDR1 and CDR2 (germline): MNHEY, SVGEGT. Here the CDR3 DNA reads TGTGCCAGCAGCAAGGTTCCTTCTAACTATGGCTACACCTTC. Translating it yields CASSKVPSNYGYTF.